Following are 26 T cell receptor beta chains from one sample sequenced in a study of T cells in Graves' hyperthyroidism and ophthalmopathy. RNA transcripts served as the template for amplifying TCR beta CDR3 regions. The HTBI primer set served for first-round RT-PCR of the TCR CDR3. TCRdb itself ran the multiplex PCR reads through MiXCR, one entry per CDR3 protein. Here the sample spans hundreds of thousands of distinct CDR3 sequences, approximately 25% being singletons. Sequenced: blood. These receptors all come from a woman aged 25 to 45 with Graves' ophthalmopathy.

This clonotype was detected only once. Just one base apart from a much larger clone, this may be a read error. The chain employs TRBV4-1 and TRBJ1-1; weak D call: TRBD1 (5 bases). The CDR3 consists of 15 residues. Germline-derived CDR1 and CDR2 are MGHRA and YSYEKL. CDR3 bases: TGCGCCAGCAGCCAAGATCCCCAGGGAAACACTGAAACTTTCTTT. Residues: CASSQDPQGNTETFF.

The table lists this clonotype with many counts. In nucleotides, the CDR3 is TGTGCCAGCAGTCGCAGGGGGCAGCCCCAGCATTTT. It specifies CASSRRGQPQHF. The V call is TRBV2, the J call TRBJ1-5; TRBD1 aligns across 7 bases. V trimming: 5 bases; J trimming: 7 bases; junction bases outside the gene matches: 2. Germline V gene data show CDR1 as SNHLY and CDR2 as FYNNEI. CDR3 length: 12 amino acids.

The genes are TRBV11-3 and TRBJ1-2; unclear D gene. V was clipped by 5 bases and J by 7 bases, with 20 bases between them. The CDR3 length is 15 residues. Per germline, CDR1 SGHNT and CDR2 YENEEA. The CDR3 DNA reads TGTGCCAGCAGCCTTACTGGAGGGTCCTCACCTGGCTACACCTTC. This codes for CASSLTGGSSPGYTF.

This clonotype was recorded many times. This sequence joins TRBV24-1 and TRBJ1-1, with D maybe TRBD1 (5 bases). Germline-derived CDR1 and CDR2 are KGHDR and SFDVKD. The ends were cut back, 12 bases at V and 11 bases at J, with 21 bases in the middle. The CDR3 totals 12 residues. CDR3 DNA: TGTGCCGCCTCGACGGGACGCTCTGTCGCTTTCTTT. This encodes CAASTGRSVAFF.

This clonotype was seen only a few times. The chain links TRBV13 to TRBJ1-1; D perhaps matches TRBD1 (6 bases). The CDR3 sequence is 15 residues long. From germline, CDR1 is PRHDT and CDR2 FYEKMQ (reference sequence). Trimming stripped 5 bases from V and 4 bases from J, with 17 bases between. The CDR3 nucleotides are TGTGCCAGCAGCATCTACAGGGCAGCGAGCACTGAAGCTTTCTTT. Its protein is CASSIYRAASTEAFF.

This clonotype has at least ten counts. V and J are TRBV27 and TRBJ2-2; 9 bases fit TRBD1. The junction had 19 bases not matched to a gene; V was cut back by 6 bases and J by 5 bases. The length of the CDR3 is 19 residues. Looked up from germline, CDR1 is MNHEY and CDR2 is SMNVEV (reference sequence). The CDR3 protein is CASRRGGQWGTGRTGELFF. The CDR3, as DNA: TGTGCCAGCAGAAGGGGGGGTCAATGGGGGACAGGGCGTACCGGGGAGCTGTTTTTT.

This clonotype was detected many times. The chain carries TRBV6-1 and TRBJ2-7; 11 bases fit TRBD2. The V segment lost 6 bases and the J segment 3 bases; nucleotides outside the gene matches: 4. Germline V gene data show CDR1 as MNHNS and CDR2 as SASEGT. This CDR3 region has 14 residues. CDR3 DNA sequence: TGTGCCAGCAGACTGACTAGCGGGGTCTACGAGCAGTACTTC. Protein: CASRLTSGVYEQYF.

This chain uses TRBV30 with TRBJ2-2; no firm D call. Germline V gene sequence: CDR1 GTSNPN, CDR2 SVGIG (reference sequence). This CDR3 contains 14 residues. V lost 1 base and J 0 bases, leaving 6 bases between the germline ends. CDR3 sequence (DNA): TGTGCCTGGAGTGGCCTAGCGAACACCGGGGAGCTGTTTTTT. It is translated as CAWSGLANTGELFF.

This clonotype was recorded at least ten times. The germline gene is not matched at one end of the junction; a read error may be the cause. The rearrangement uses TRBV7-2 and TRBJ2-4; D ambiguous. The CDR3 runs 15 residues. From germline, CDR1 is SGHTA and CDR2 FQGNSA. This CDR3 reads CASSLALQAQNIKYF. DNA of the CDR3: TGTGCCAGCAGCTTAGCTCTCCAGGCACAAAACATTAAGTACTTC.

This clonotype was observed a few times. The V and J genes are TRBV12-3 or TRBV12-4 and TRBJ2-7; maybe TRBD2 (6 bases). Trimming cost V 5 bases and J 1 base, with 12 bases left between them. The CDR3 extends over 14 amino acids. Here the CDR3 DNA reads TGTGCCAGCAGTGGGGGACTCCATTCCTACGAGCAGTACTTC. Amino acids: CASSGGLHSYEQYF.

At least ten counts were recorded for this clonotype. The chain uses TRBV6-5 and TRBJ2-7; TRBD1 matches at 8 bases. This CDR3 spans 14 amino acids. Germline V gene lookup returns CDR1 MNHEY and CDR2 SVGAGI. V lost 2 bases, J lost 6 bases, and 6 bases stayed unmatched. In nucleotides, the CDR3 is TGTGCCAGCAGTTACGGGACAGGCGAAGGCGAGCAGTACTTC. Translation gives CASSYGTGEGEQYF.

The chain combines TRBV12-3 or TRBV12-4 with TRBJ2-5, with TRBD1 identical over 8 bases. The CDR3 covers 14 residues. With 8 bases clipped from V and 2 bases from J, the junction kept 7 bases outside the gene matches. CDR3 protein: CASQGQAPQETQYF. In nucleotides, the CDR3 is TGTGCCAGCCAGGGACAGGCCCCACAAGAGACCCAGTACTTC.

This clonotype was counted only a few times. This chain connects TRBV20-1 to TRBJ2-5, with 10 nucleotides matching TRBD2. Germline CDR1 reads DFQATT; CDR2 reads SNEGSKA (reference sequence). The V and J ends lost 1 base and 5 bases, in that order; junction bases with no gene match: 13. CDR3 length: 17 amino acids. CDR3 in DNA: TGCAGTGCTAGAGGCCGGGGGAGCGGGGGGGCCGAGGAGACCCAGTACTTC. Translated, it gives CSARGRGSGGAEETQYF.

This clonotype was detected ten times or more. The rearrangement joins TRBV10-3 to TRBJ1-1; TRBD1 matches 9 bases. The germline gives CDR1 ENHRY, CDR2 SYGVKD. This CDR3 region has 14 residues. V gave up 3 bases and J gave up 4 bases; unmatched junction bases: 3. Here the CDR3 reads CAISEPQGATEAFF. DNA for the CDR3: TGTGCCATCAGTGAACCACAGGGGGCCACTGAAGCTTTCTTT.

This clonotype occurred many times. V is TRBV7-8 and J is TRBJ1-1; no reliable D call. Germline-derived CDR1 and CDR2 are SGHVS and FQNEAQ. The CDR3 runs to 15 residues. With 1 base removed from V and 3 bases from J, the gap between germline ends came to 12 bases. The CDR3 region is CASSLERIGDTEAFF. Written as DNA, the CDR3 is TGTGCCAGCAGCTTAGAAAGGATCGGGGACACTGAAGCTTTCTTT.

This clonotype occurred many times. The chain links TRBV2 to TRBJ1-5, with D possibly being TRBD1 (5 bases). Germline CDR1 is SNHLY and CDR2 is FYNNEI. The CDR3 consists of 15 residues. V lost 4 bases, J lost 0 bases, and 10 bases lay in between. The CDR3 DNA reads TGTGCCAGCAGTGGGGGCAGGACTAGCAATCAGCCCCAGCATTTT. Protein product: CASSGGRTSNQPQHF.

This clonotype was found many times. This sequence joins TRBV10-3 and TRBJ1-2, with no clear D. There are 13 residues in the CDR3. Germline V CDR1 and CDR2: ENHRY, SYGVKD. Deletions cut 6 bases from V and 4 bases from J, with 12 bases between. This chain's CDR3 is CAIRAEPSYGYTF. For the CDR3, the DNA is TGTGCCATCAGAGCAGAACCTAGCTATGGCTACACCTTC.

Many counts were recorded for this clonotype. The chain uses TRBV2 and TRBJ1-5; TRBD1 matches at 10 bases. Germline values: CDR1 SNHLY, CDR2 FYNNEI. V trimming: 3 bases; J trimming: 5 bases; junction bases outside the gene matches: 4. The CDR3 has 15 residues. For the CDR3, the DNA is TGTGCCAGCAGTGAGTTGGGACAGGGGTATCAGCCCCAGCATTTT. This sequence encodes CASSELGQGYQPQHF.

This clonotype was seen many times. The chain combines TRBV7-2 with TRBJ2-7; tentatively, D is TRBD1 (6 bases). The V end was cut by 5 bases, the J end by 2 bases, with 16 bases between. From germline, CDR1 is SGHTA and CDR2 FQGNSA. This CDR3 is built from 15 residues. CDR3 coding DNA: TGTGCCAGCAGCCCGGTGGTCAGGGGTCCCTACGAGCAGTACTTC. It is translated as CASSPVVRGPYEQYF.

The V gene is TRBV20-1, the J gene TRBJ1-2, with TRBD1 as a possible D gene (5 bases). CDR3 length: 13 amino acids. V was cut by 5 bases and J by 6 bases, with 16 bases left in between. The germline V gene encodes CDR1 DFQATT and CDR2 SNEGSKA (reference sequence). The CDR3 DNA reads TGCAGTGCTCCTTCGGGACCAGGAGATGGCTACACCTTC. This encodes CSAPSGPGDGYTF.

The table lists this clonotype with many counts. V is TRBV3-1 and J is TRBJ1-2, with TRBD1 as a possible D gene (5 bases). From germline, CDR1 is LGHDT and CDR2 YNNKEL (reference sequence). This CDR3 contains 12 residues. V was pared by 5 bases and J by 9 bases, with 13 bases between. CDR3 nucleotides: TGTGCCAGCAGCTCCACCGGGACCAGCTACACCTTC. Its translation is CASSSTGTSYTF.

This clonotype was recorded many times. The chain links TRBV6-2 or TRBV6-3 to TRBJ1-5, with D maybe TRBD1 (6 bases). Per the germline V gene, CDR1 is MNHEY and CDR2 is SVGEGT. V was shortened by 4 bases and J by 4 bases, with 14 bases between the two germline ends. The CDR3 is 15 residues long. As DNA, the CDR3 is TGTGCCAGCAGTTGGCTCGGGACACCAAATCAGCCCCAGCATTTT. It yields the protein CASSWLGTPNQPQHF.

This clonotype has ten or more counts. The chain joins TRBV4-2 to TRBJ1-2, with D possibly being TRBD1 (5 bases). This CDR3 spans 19 amino acids. CDR1 is LGHNA and CDR2 is YNFKEQ in the germline V gene. Trimming cost V 4 bases and J 4 bases, with 28 bases left between them. As DNA, the CDR3 is TGTGCCAGCAGCCTACACCTACCCTACCACAGGAAAGTAAGCTATGGCTACACCTTC. Protein product: CASSLHLPYHRKVSYGYTF.

This clonotype was observed at least ten times. Just one base apart from a much larger clone, this may be a read error. The chain uses TRBV28 and TRBJ1-3; tentative D call: TRBD1 (5 bases). Deletions cut 4 bases from V and 12 bases from J, with 13 bases between. The CDR3 loop spans 12 amino acids. The germline V gene encodes CDR1 MDHEN and CDR2 SYDVKM. In nucleotides, the CDR3 is TGTGCCAGCAGTTCGACGACAGTTGGCATATATTTT. Translation: CASSSTTVGIYF.

This sequence joins TRBV11-2 and TRBJ1-5; D gene uncertain. This CDR3 comprises 15 residues. Trimming cost V 6 bases and J 1 base, with 13 bases left between them. The germline gives CDR1 SGHAT, CDR2 FQNNGV. The CDR3 is CASSPSGESNQPQHF. The CDR3 DNA reads TGTGCCAGCAGTCCGTCTGGAGAAAGCAATCAGCCCCAGCATTTT.

This clonotype showed up many times. The chain couples TRBV11-2 to TRBJ1-5; TRBD1 might be the D (5 bases). CDR1 is SGHAT and CDR2 is FQNNGV in the germline V gene. V shed 2 bases and J shed 1 base, with 12 bases lying between them. CDR3 size: 16 residues. The CDR3 spells CASSLMGGTSNQPQHF. For the CDR3, the DNA is TGTGCCAGCAGCTTAATGGGGGGAACAAGCAATCAGCCCCAGCATTTT.